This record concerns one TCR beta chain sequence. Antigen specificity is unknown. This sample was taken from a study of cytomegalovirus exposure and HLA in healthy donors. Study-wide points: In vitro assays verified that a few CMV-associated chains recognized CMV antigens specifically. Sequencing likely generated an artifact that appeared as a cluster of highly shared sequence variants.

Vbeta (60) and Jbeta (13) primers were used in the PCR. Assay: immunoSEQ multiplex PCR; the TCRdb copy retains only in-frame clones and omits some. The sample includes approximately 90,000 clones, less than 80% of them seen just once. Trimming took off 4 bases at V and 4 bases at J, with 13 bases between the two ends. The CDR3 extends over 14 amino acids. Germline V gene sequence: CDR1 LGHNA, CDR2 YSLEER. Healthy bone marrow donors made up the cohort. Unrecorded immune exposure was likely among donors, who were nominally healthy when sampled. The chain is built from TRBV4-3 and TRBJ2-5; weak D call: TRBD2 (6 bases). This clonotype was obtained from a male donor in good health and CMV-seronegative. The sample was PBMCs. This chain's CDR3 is CASSRRGVGETQYF. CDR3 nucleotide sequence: TGCGCCAGCAGCCGGCGGGGCGTCGGAGAGACCCAGTACTTC.